Listed here are 6 T cell receptor beta chains from one sample, sequenced in a study of T cells in Graves' hyperthyroidism and ophthalmopathy. The investigators amplified TCR beta CDR3 regions from RNA transcripts. HTBI primers were used for first-round RT-PCR of the TCR CDR3. TCRdb fed the multiplex PCR reads into MiXCR, producing one record per CDR3 protein. This sample has approximately 330,000 distinct CDR3 sequences; approximately 15% occur once, and the top ten carry roughly 35%. Input material: blood. These receptors were collected from a woman in her thirties or forties with Graves' ophthalmopathy.

This clonotype has just a few counts. The J gene is TRBJ1-4, the V gene TRBV7-9; D call uncertain. Germline V lookup: CDR1 SEHNR, CDR2 FQNEAQ (reference sequence). The CDR3 has 16 amino acids. The germline V and J ends were trimmed by 1 base and 0 bases, with 9 bases remaining between them. CDR3 sequence: CASSLVAGPTNEKLFF. The CDR3 nucleotides read TGTGCCAGCAGCTTAGTGGCAGGACCAACTAATGAAAAACTGTTTTTT.

This clonotype was detected many times. The chain uses TRBV28 and TRBJ2-1; no clear D. Germline CDR1 is MDHEN and CDR2 is SYDVKM. V was shortened by 2 bases and J by 3 bases, with 17 bases between the two germline ends. The CDR3 is 17 residues long. The CDR3 reads CASSLRPGRLFYNEQFF. The CDR3 coding sequence is TGTGCCAGCAGTTTAAGGCCTGGACGGCTATTCTACAATGAGCAGTTCTTC.

Note on this clonotype: A much larger clone is a single base away; this may be a read error. The chain links TRBV12-5 to TRBJ2-1; D uncertain. Germline V gives CDR1 LGHNT, CDR2 FRNRAP. The CDR3 is 15 residues long. CDR3 residues: CASEPATPSYNGQFF. For the CDR3, the DNA is TGTGCTAGTGAACCAGCCACCCCCTCCTACAATGGGCAGTTCTTC.

This clonotype was counted many times. The chain links TRBV6-5 to TRBJ2-3; D is undetermined. V dropped 2 bases and J dropped 4 bases, with 10 bases sitting between them. This CDR3 is built from 14 residues. Germline assignment: CDR1 MNHEY and CDR2 SVGAGI. The CDR3 region is CASSYDPGPDTQYF. The CDR3 region has the DNA TGTGCCAGCAGTTACGACCCCGGCCCAGATACGCAGTATTTT.

J is TRBJ2-1 and V is TRBV20-1; D is unclear. Trimming took 3 bases from V and 8 from J, leaving 11 bases between them. CDR1 and CDR2 from the germline V gene are DFQATT and SNEGSKA (reference sequence). The CDR3 length is 12 residues. Here the CDR3 reads CSASLSNYEQFF. The CDR3 nucleotides are TGCAGTGCTAGTCTTAGTAACTATGAGCAGTTCTTC.

This clonotype occurred a few times. The V gene is TRBV19, the J gene TRBJ2-3, with 7 positions matching TRBD1. With V trimmed by 9 bases and J by 0 bases, 6 bases remained unmatched. Germline V lookup: CDR1 LNHDA, CDR2 SQIVND (reference sequence). The CDR3 loop spans 14 amino acids. The CDR3 reads CASQTGSSTDTQYF. The CDR3 nucleotides read TGTGCCAGCCAGACAGGGTCTAGCACAGATACGCAGTATTTT.